This T cell receptor (beta chain) was documented in a study of response to subunit inactivated influenza vaccine. Study-level points and caveats: Authors suggested each seasonal flu vaccination may recruit only limited numbers of new T cells.

A note on this clonotype: The antigen is not known. The junction differs from germline at one of its ends, possibly a read error.

MiXCR, run by TCRdb on the RT-PCR reads, gives a single entry per CDR3 protein. The profile shows around 570,000 distinct CDR3 sequences, around 8% of them singletons. CDR1 is SGHRS and CDR2 is YFSETQ in the germline V gene. This CDR3 spans 19 amino acids. The sample consisted of PBMCs from blood, taken around 2 years after vaccination. This receptor was obtained from a man aged 50-75 years who received an inactivated influenza vaccine. The genes are TRBV5-1 and TRBJ1-1, with D maybe TRBD1 (5 bases). CDR3 sequence (DNA): TGCGCCAGCAGCTTGGCTATAGGGGCAGGGAGTCACATGAACTCTGAAGCTTTCTTT. The encoded protein is CASSLAIGAGSHMNSEAFF.